This TCR beta chain was observed in a study of cytomegalovirus exposure and HLA in healthy donors. This clone was recorded only once. Its specificity is not known. TCRdb's table, derived via immunoSEQ multiplex PCR, lists solely in-frame clones and lacks some. Among 90,000 to 150,000 clones, roughly 90% were seen once, and the ten largest hold about 6%. Study conclusions and caveats: Cytomegalovirus status was reportedly diagnosed by the classifier with high specificity and sensitivity. Rare TCR sequences predominated, though certain public TCRs were found in many donors.

The V segment lost 2 bases and the J segment 2 bases; nucleotides outside the gene matches: 5. This CDR3 contains 15 residues. The germline gives CDR1 MNHNY, CDR2 SVGAGI (reference sequence). The material sequenced was PBMCs. The receptor was isolated from a woman in her late teens or twenties in good health and CMV-seropositive. The gene calls are TRBV6-6 and TRBJ1-2, with 7 bases lining up with TRBD1. CDR3 in amino acids: CASSYTTQGNYGYTF. In DNA form, the CDR3 reads TGTGCCAGCAGTTACACCACACAGGGGAACTATGGCTACACCTTC.